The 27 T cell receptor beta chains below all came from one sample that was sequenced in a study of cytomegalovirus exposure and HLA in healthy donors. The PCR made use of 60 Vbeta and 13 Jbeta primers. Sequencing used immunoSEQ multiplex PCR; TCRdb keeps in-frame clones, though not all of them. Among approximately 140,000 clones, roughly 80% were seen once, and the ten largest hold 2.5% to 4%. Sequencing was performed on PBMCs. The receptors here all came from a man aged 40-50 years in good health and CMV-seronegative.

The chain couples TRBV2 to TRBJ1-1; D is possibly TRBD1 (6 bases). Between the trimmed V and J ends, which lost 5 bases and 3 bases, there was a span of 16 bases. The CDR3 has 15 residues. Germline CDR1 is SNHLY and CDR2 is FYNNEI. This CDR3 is CASSIQGTPDTEAFF. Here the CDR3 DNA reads TGTGCCAGCAGTATACAGGGAACCCCGGACACTGAAGCTTTCTTT.

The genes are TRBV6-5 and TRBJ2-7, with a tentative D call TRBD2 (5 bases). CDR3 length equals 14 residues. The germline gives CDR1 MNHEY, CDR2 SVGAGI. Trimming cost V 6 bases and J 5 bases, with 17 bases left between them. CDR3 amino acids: CASSPARRIHEQYF. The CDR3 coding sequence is TGTGCCAGCAGCCCGGCCAGGAGGATCCACGAGCAGTACTTC.

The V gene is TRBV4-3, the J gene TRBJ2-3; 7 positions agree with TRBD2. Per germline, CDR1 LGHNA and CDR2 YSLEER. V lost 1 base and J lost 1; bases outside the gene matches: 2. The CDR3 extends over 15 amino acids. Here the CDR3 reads CASSQASGGTDTQYF. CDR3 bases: TGCGCCAGCAGCCAAGCTAGCGGTGGCACAGATACGCAGTATTTT.

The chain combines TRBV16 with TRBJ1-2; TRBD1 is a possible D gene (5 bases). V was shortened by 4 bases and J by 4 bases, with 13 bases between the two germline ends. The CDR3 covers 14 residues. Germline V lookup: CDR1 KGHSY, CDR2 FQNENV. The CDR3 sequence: CASSPQTVFYGYTF. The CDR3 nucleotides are TGTGCCAGCAGCCCACAGACAGTATTCTATGGCTACACCTTC.

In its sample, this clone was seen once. The chain's CDR3 is CACQGSYGYTF. CDR3 bases: TGTGCCTGCCAGGGATCCTATGGCTACACCTTC. This sequence joins TRBV30 and TRBJ1-2; a weak D match, TRBD1 (5 bases). Germline V gene sequence: CDR1 GTSNPN, CDR2 SVGIG (reference sequence). The CDR3 loop spans 11 amino acids. Trimming removed 6 bases at V and 4 bases at J, with 9 bases between.

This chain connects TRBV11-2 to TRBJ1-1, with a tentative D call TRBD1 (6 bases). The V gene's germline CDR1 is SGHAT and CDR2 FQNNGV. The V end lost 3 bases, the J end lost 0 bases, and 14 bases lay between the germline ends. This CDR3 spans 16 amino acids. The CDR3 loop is CASSFWGGLMNTEAFF. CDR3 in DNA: TGTGCCAGCAGCTTTTGGGGGGGGCTAATGAACACTGAAGCTTTCTTT. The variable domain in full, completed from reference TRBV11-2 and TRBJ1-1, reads EAGVAQSPRYKIIEKRQSVAFWCNPISGHATLYWYQQILGQGPKLLIQFQNNGVVDDSQLPKDRFSAERLKGVDSTLKIQPAKLEDSAVYLCASSFWGGLMNTEAFFGQGTRLTVV.

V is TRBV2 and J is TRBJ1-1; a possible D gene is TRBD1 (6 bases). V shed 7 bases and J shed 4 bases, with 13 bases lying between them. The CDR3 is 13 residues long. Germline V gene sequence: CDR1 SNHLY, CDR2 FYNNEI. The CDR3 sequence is CASTRTGLTEAFF. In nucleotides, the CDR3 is TGTGCCAGCACTAGAACAGGGCTCACTGAAGCTTTCTTT.

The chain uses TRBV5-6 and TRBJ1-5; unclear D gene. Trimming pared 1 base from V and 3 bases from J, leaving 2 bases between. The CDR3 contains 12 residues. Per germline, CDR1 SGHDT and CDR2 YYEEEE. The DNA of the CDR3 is TGTGCCAGCAGCTTGCTCAATCAGCCCCAGCATTTT. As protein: CASSLLNQPQHF.

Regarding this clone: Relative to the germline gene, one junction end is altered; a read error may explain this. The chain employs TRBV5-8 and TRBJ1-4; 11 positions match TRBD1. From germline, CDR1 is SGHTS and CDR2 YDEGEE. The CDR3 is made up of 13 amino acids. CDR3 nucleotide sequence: TGTGCCAGCAGTTGGGACAGGGGGGAAAAACTCGATTTT. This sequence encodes CASSWDRGEKLDF.

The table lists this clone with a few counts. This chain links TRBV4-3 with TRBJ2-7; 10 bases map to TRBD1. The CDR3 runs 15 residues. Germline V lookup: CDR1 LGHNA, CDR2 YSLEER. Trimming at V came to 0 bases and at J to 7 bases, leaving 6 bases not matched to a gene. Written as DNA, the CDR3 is TGCGCCAGCAGCCAAGATCGGACAGGGGGGGGTGAGCAGTACTTC. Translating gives CASSQDRTGGGEQYF.

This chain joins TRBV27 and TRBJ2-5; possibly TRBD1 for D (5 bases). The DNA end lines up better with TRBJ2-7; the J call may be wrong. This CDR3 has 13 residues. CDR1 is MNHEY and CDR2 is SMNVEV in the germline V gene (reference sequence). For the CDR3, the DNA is TGTGCCAGCAGCTTGATCCAGGGTACCGAGCAGTACTTC. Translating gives CASSLIQGTEQYF.

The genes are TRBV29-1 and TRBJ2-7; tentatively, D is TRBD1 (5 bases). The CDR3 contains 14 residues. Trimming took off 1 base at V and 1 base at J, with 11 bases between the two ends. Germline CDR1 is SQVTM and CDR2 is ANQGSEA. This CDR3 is CSVEGGFGSYEQYF. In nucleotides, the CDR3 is TGCAGCGTTGAAGGGGGCTTCGGTTCCTACGAGCAGTACTTC.

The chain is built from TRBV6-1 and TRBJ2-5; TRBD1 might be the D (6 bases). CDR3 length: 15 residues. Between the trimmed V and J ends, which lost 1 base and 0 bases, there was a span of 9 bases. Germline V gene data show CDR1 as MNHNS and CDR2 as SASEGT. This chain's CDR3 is CASSEGPGDQETQYF. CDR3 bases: TGTGCCAGCAGTGAAGGCCCAGGGGACCAAGAGACCCAGTACTTC.

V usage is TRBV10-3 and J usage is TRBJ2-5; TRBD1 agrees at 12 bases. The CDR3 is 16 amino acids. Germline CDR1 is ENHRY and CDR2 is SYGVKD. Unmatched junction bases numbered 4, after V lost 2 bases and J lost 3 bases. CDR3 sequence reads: CAISEGDRGLEETQYF. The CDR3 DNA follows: TGTGCCATCAGTGAGGGGGACAGGGGGCTTGAAGAGACCCAGTACTTC.

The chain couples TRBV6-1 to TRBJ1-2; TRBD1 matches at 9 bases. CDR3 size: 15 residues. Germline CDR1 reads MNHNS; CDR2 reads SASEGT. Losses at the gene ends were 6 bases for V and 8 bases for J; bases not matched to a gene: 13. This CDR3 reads CASRVPAGQGDGYTF. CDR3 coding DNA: TGTGCCAGCAGAGTGCCCGCGGGACAGGGAGACGGCTACACCTTC.

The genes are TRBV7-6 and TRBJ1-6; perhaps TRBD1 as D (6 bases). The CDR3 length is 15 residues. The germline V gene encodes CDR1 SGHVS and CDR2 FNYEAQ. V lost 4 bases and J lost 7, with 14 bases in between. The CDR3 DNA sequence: TGTGCCAGCAGCTCCCTGGGAGGGGGAAATTCACCCCTCCACTTT. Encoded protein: CASSSLGGGNSPLHF.

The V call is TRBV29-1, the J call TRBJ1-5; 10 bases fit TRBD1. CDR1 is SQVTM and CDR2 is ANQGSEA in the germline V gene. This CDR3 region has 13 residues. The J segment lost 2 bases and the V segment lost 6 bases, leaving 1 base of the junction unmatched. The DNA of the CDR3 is TGCAGCGTAGGGACAGGGGGCAATCAGCCCCAGCATTTT. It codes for CSVGTGGNQPQHF.

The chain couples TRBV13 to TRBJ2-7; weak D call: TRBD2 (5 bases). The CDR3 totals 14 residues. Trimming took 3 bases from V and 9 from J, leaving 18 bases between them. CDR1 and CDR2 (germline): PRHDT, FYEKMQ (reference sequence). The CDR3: CASSLPGGSGRQYF. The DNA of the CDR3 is TGTGCCAGCAGCTTGCCCGGAGGATCCGGCCGGCAGTACTTC. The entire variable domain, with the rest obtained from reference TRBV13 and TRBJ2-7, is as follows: AAGVIQSPRHLIKEKRETATLKCYPIPRHDTVYWYQQGPGQDPQFLISFYEKMQSDKGSIPDRFSAQQFSDYHSELNMSSLELGDSALYFCASSLPGGSGRQYFGPGTRLTVT.

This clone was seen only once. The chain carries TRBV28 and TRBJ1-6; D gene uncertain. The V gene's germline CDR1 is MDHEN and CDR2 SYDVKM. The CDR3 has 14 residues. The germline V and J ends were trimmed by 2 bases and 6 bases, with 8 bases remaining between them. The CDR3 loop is CASSLGVSNSPLHF. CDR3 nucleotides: TGTGCCAGCAGTTTAGGAGTGAGTAATTCACCCCTCCACTTT.

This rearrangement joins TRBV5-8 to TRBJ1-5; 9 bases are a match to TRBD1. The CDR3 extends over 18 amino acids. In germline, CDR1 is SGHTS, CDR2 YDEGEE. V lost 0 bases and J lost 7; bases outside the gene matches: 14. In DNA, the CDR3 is TGTGCCAGCAGCTTGGGTAGTAGGGGACAGGGCTTTAAGCAGCCCCAGCATTTT. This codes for CASSLGSRGQGFKQPQHF.

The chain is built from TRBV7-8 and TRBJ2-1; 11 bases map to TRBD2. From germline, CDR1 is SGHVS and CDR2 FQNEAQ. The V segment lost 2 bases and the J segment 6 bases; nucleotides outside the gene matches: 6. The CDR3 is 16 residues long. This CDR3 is CASSLTGTSGINEQFF. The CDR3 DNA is TGTGCCAGCAGCTTAACCGGGACTAGCGGTATCAATGAGCAGTTCTTC.

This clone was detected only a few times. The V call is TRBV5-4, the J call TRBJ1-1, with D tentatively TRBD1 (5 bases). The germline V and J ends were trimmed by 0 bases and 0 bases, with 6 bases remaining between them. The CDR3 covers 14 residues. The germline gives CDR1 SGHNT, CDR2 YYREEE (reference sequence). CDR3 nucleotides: TGTGCCAGCAGCTTGGGACAGATGAACACTGAAGCTTTCTTT. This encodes CASSLGQMNTEAFF.

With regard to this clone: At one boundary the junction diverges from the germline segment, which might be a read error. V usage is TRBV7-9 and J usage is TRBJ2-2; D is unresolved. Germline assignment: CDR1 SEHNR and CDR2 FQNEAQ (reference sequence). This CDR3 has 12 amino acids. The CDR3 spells CSSEEVTGELFF. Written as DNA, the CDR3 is TGTTCCAGCGAGGAAGTCACCGGGGAGCTGTTTTTT.

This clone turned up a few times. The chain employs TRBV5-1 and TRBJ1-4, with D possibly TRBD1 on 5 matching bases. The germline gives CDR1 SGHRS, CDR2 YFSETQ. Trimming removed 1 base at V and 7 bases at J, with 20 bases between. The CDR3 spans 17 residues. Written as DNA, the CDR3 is TGCGCCAGCAGCTTGAGTGGGGCTCAGGGATTCAGTGAAAAACTGTTTTTT. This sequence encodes CASSLSGAQGFSEKLFF.

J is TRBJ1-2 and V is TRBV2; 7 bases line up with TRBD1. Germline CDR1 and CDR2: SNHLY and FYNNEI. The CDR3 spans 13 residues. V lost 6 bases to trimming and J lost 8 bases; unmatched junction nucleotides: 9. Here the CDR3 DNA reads TGTGCCAGCAGCGTACAGGGGAAGTTGGGCTACACCTTC. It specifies CASSVQGKLGYTF.

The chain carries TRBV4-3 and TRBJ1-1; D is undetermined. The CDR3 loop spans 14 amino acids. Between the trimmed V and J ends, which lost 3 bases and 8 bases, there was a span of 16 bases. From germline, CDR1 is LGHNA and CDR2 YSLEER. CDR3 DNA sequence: TGCGCCAGCAGCCACGCGGACTCCAATTCCGAAGCTTTCTTT. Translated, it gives CASSHADSNSEAFF.

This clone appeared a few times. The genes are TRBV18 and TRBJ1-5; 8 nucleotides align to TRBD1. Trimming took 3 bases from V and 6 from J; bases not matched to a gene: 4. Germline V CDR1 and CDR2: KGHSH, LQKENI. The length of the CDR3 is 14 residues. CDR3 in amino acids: CASSPTGVRQPQHF. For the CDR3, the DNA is TGTGCCAGCTCACCGACAGGGGTGCGTCAGCCCCAGCATTTT.